The 15 T cell receptor beta chains reported below all come from one sample, sequenced in a study of blood T cell repertoires in COVID-19. This table comes from immunoSEQ multiplex PCR, and its TCRdb copy is limited to in-frame clones, with some not included. Of roughly 140,000 clones in the sample, 80% were seen once. Sequences were obtained from peripheral blood. The receptors derive from a woman between 50 and 59 years old with acute or convalescent COVID-19.

The chain joins TRBV21-1 to TRBJ2-7; TRBD1 was called by the table and not checked on the DNA. TRBV21-1 is a known pseudogene. This CDR3 has 14 amino acids. The CDR3, as DNA: TGTGCCAGCAGCAAAGGCAGGGTTTCCCACGAGCAGTACTTC. It is translated as CASSKGRVSHEQYF.

The chain couples TRBV9 to TRBJ1-1, with 7 bases matching TRBD1. The V and J ends lost 0 bases and 4 bases, in that order; junction bases with no gene match: 3. Germline loops: CDR1 SGDLS, CDR2 YYNGEE. The CDR3 is 14 residues long. The CDR3 DNA reads TGTGCCAGCAGCGTAGGTCAGGGGGGCACTGAAGCTTTCTTT. Translating it yields CASSVGQGGTEAFF.

V and J are TRBV2 and TRBJ1-6; maybe TRBD1 (5 bases). V was clipped by 4 bases and J by 7 bases, with 14 bases between them. Germline V gene sequence: CDR1 SNHLY, CDR2 FYNNEI. This CDR3 is built from 15 residues. CDR3 residues: CASSVTGAENSPLHF. For the CDR3, the DNA is TGTGCCAGCAGTGTCACTGGGGCGGAAAATTCACCCCTCCACTTT. Full variable domain (rest looked up from reference TRBV2 and TRBJ1-6): EPEVTQTPSHQVTQMGQEVILRCVPISNHLYFYWYRQILGQKVEFLVSFYNNEISEKSEIFDDQFSVERPDGSNFTLKIRSTKLEDSAMYFCASSVTGAENSPLHFGNGTRLTVT.

The genes are TRBV4-3 and TRBJ1-6, with D tentatively TRBD1 (5 bases). Germline CDR1 and CDR2: LGHNA and YSLEER. Trimming shortened V by 2 bases and J by 9 bases, and 23 bases separated the two germline ends. The CDR3 contains 18 residues. CDR3 bases: TGCGCCAGCAGCCAATCCGGGGGGTCTTTAAGCGGTGTTTCACCCCTCCACTTT. Its translation: CASSQSGGSLSGVSPLHF.

The chain carries TRBV12-5 and TRBJ2-1; TRBD2 agrees at 10 bases. The CDR3 is made up of 17 amino acids. Germline CDR1 and CDR2: LGHNT and FRNRAP. V was clipped by 6 bases and J by 2 bases; unmatched bases: 10. CDR3 region: CASGLILAGSPYNEQFF. CDR3 DNA: TGTGCTAGTGGCTTAATACTAGCGGGGTCTCCCTACAATGAGCAGTTCTTC. Variable domain in full (rest from reference TRBV12-5 and TRBJ2-1): DARVTQTPRHKVTEMGQEVTMRCQPILGHNTVFWYRQTMMQGLELLAYFRNRAPLDDSGMPKDRFSAEMPDATLATLKIQPSEPRDSAVYFCASGLILAGSPYNEQFFGPGTRLTVL.

This chain uses TRBV11-3 with TRBJ2-2; 8 bases line up with TRBD1. V lost 4 bases, J lost 4 bases, and 2 bases stayed unmatched. Germline CDR1 reads SGHNT; CDR2 reads YENEEA. CDR3 length: 14 residues. The CDR3 is CASSSRGPTGELFF. As DNA, the CDR3 is TGTGCCAGCAGCTCCAGGGGGCCCACCGGGGAGCTGTTTTTT. The variable domain in full, completed from reference TRBV11-3 and TRBJ2-2, reads EAGVVQSPRYKIIEKKQPVAFWCNPISGHNTLYWYLQNLGQGPELLIRYENEEAVDDSQLPKDRFSAERLKGVDSTLKIQPAELGDSAVYLCASSSRGPTGELFFGEGSRLTVL.

Regarding this clone: At one boundary the junction diverges from the germline segment, which might be a read error. J is TRBJ2-5 and V is TRBV10-2, with 8 bases fitting TRBD1. The CDR3 totals 13 residues. Germline CDR1 and CDR2: WSHSY and SAAADI. The CDR3 coding sequence is TGCGCCAGCAGCGGGACAGGTCAAGGGACCCAGTACTTC. Residues: CASSGTGQGTQYF.

The V gene is TRBV5-1, the J gene TRBJ2-7; D gene ambiguous. The CDR3 consists of 14 residues. Looked up from germline, CDR1 is SGHRS and CDR2 is YFSETQ. V lost 0 bases to trimming and J lost 3 bases, with 10 bases between them. Here the CDR3 DNA reads TGCGCCAGCAGCTTGGCCGTTCGGGTCTACGAGCAGTACTTC. Its protein is CASSLAVRVYEQYF.

V and J are TRBV6-2 or TRBV6-3 and TRBJ2-4; maybe TRBD1 (8 bases). This CDR3 has 13 residues. Germline CDR1 and CDR2: MNHEY and SVGEGT. Between the trimmed V and J ends, which lost 6 bases and 7 bases, there was a span of 13 bases. In DNA form, the CDR3 reads TGTGCCAGCAGCGAACAGGGGGGGAACATTCAGTACTTC. Residues: CASSEQGGNIQYF.

This clone was seen once. This chain connects TRBV7-2 to TRBJ1-5; no clear D gene. CDR1 SGHTA and CDR2 FQGNSA come from the germline V gene. Trimming took off 1 base at V and 0 bases at J, with 7 bases between the two ends. The CDR3 spans 15 residues. The CDR3: CASSLGVSSNQPQHF. In DNA, the CDR3 is TGTGCCAGCAGCTTAGGAGTTTCTAGCAATCAGCCCCAGCATTTT. The full variable domain, completed using reference TRBV7-2 and TRBJ1-5, is GAGVSQSPSNKVTEKGKDVELRCDPISGHTALYWYRQSLGQGLEFLIYFQGNSAPDKSGLPSDRFSAERTGGSVSTLTIQRTQQEDSAVYLCASSLGVSSNQPQHFGDGTRLSIL.

This sequence joins TRBV5-1 and TRBJ2-5; TRBD1 is a possible D gene (5 bases). This CDR3 is 14 amino acids long. The V and J ends lost 4 bases and 1 base respectively, with 11 bases between them. The V gene's germline CDR1 is SGHRS and CDR2 YFSETQ. The CDR3 region is CASSPMGLQETQYF. CDR3 in DNA: TGCGCCAGCAGCCCAATGGGGCTCCAAGAGACCCAGTACTTC.

The chain links TRBV6-1 to TRBJ1-4, with D possibly TRBD1 on 5 matching bases. The CDR3 spans 15 residues. Germline V lookup: CDR1 MNHNS, CDR2 SASEGT. V shed 0 bases and J shed 5 bases, with 10 bases lying between them. The CDR3 DNA reads TGTGCCAGCAGTGAAGCCGGGGGGTCCAATGAAAAACTGTTTTTT. This translates into CASSEAGGSNEKLFF.

The chain uses TRBV5-6 and TRBJ1-6; weak D call: TRBD1 (6 bases). Germline V lookup: CDR1 SGHDT, CDR2 YYEEEE. V was shortened by 4 bases and J by 13 bases, with 18 bases between the two germline ends. CDR3 size: 14 residues. CDR3 DNA: TGTGCCAGCAGCCGACTGGACAGCCGACCTCCCCTCCACTTT. Translating it yields CASSRLDSRPPLHF.

The chain joins TRBV10-3 to TRBJ1-6; TRBD1 is a possible D gene (5 bases). The V gene lost 6 bases and the J gene lost 8 bases, with 8 bases spanning the gap. Per the germline V gene, CDR1 is ENHRY and CDR2 is SYGVKD. CDR3 length: 12 residues. CDR3 sequence: CAISLQDSPLHF. In DNA form, the CDR3 reads TGTGCCATCAGCTTACAGGATTCACCCCTCCACTTT.

This chain connects TRBV7-2 to TRBJ2-1, with TRBD2 identical over 7 bases. Germline V gives CDR1 SGHTA, CDR2 FQGNSA. The CDR3 extends over 15 amino acids. V dropped 8 bases and J dropped 2; count of bases not matched to a gene: 9. CDR3 in DNA: TGTGCCAGCCAACCCGGGGGGTCGACCTACAATGAGCAGTTCTTC. Amino acid sequence: CASQPGGSTYNEQFF.